The 28 T cell receptor beta chains given below trace back to one sample, sequenced in a study of T cells in Graves' hyperthyroidism and ophthalmopathy. Template material for amplifying TCR beta CDR3 regions consisted of RNA transcripts. The study used the HTBI primer set for a first-round RT-PCR of the TCR CDR3. Using its own MiXCR run on the multiplex PCR reads, TCRdb lists one record per CDR3 protein. The data contain roughly 200,000 distinct CDR3 sequences, around 17% of them singletons. The sample comprised blood. Receptors originate from a man aged 40-55 years with Graves' hyperthyroidism.

This clonotype was counted ten times or more. The chain employs TRBV7-9 and TRBJ2-1; D gene uncertain. This CDR3 is 12 amino acids long. V dropped 2 bases and J dropped 12 bases, with 11 bases sitting between them. The germline CDR1 and CDR2 sequences are SEHNR and FQNEAQ (reference sequence). DNA for the CDR3: TGTGCCAGCAGCTTAAGAGAGTGGGGGCAGTTCTTC. Translation: CASSLREWGQFF.

This clonotype was observed a few times. The chain uses TRBV6-1 and TRBJ1-2; no firm D call. V lost 1 base and J 7 bases, leaving 4 bases between the germline ends. Germline values: CDR1 MNHNS, CDR2 SASEGT. There are 11 residues in the CDR3. DNA for the CDR3: TGTGCCAGCAGTGAAGGGGCTGGCTACACCTTC. Its protein product is CASSEGAGYTF.

This clonotype was detected many times. This chain links TRBV5-5 with TRBJ2-7; the match to TRBD2 covers 8 bases. This CDR3 comprises 14 residues. J gave up 6 bases and V 3 bases, and 8 bases lay outside the gene matches. Germline assignment: CDR1 SGHKS and CDR2 YYEKEE (reference sequence). The CDR3 DNA is TGTGCCAGCAGCTACACCGGGACTAGTACCGAGCAGTACTTC. Encoded protein: CASSYTGTSTEQYF.

The table lists this clonotype with many counts. This rearrangement joins TRBV28 to TRBJ1-5; D is undetermined. This CDR3 region has 13 residues. Trimming stripped 5 bases from V and 7 bases from J, with 12 bases between. Germline V gene sequence: CDR1 MDHEN, CDR2 SYDVKM. The CDR3 protein is CASSPMTRQPQHF. CDR3 sequence (DNA): TGTGCCAGCAGTCCTATGACGAGGCAGCCCCAGCATTTT. Full variable domain (remainder filled in from reference TRBV28 and TRBJ1-5): DVKVTQSSRYLVKRTGEKVFLECVQDMDHENMFWYRQDPGLGLRLIYFSYDVKMKEKGDIPEGYSVSREKKERFSLILESASTNQTSMYLCASSPMTRQPQHFGDGTRLSIL.

The rearrangement joins TRBV6-2 or TRBV6-3 to TRBJ2-1; 11 bases match TRBD1. J lost 6 bases, V lost 6 bases, and 7 bases had no gene match. The CDR3 is 15 amino acids. Germline assignment: CDR1 MNHEY and CDR2 SVGEGT. The CDR3 sequence is CASRPGTGGSNEQFF. As DNA, the CDR3 is TGTGCCAGCAGACCCGGGACAGGGGGAAGCAATGAGCAGTTCTTC.

The chain has TRBV7-3 and TRBJ2-3; 13 bases align to TRBD2. The V gene end was trimmed by 5 bases and the J gene end by 6 bases; junction bases not matched to a gene: 11. From germline, CDR1 is SGHTA and CDR2 FQGTGA. The CDR3 runs to 17 residues. CDR3 amino acids: CASSRLAGGLSSDTQYF. Written as DNA, the CDR3 is TGTGCCAGCAGCCGACTAGCGGGGGGCCTGTCGTCGGATACGCAGTATTTT.

This chain links TRBV6-1 with TRBJ2-1; 8 bases align to TRBD2. There are 12 residues in the CDR3. Per germline, CDR1 MNHNS and CDR2 SASEGT. J was trimmed by 13 bases and V by 6 bases; bases with no gene match: 8. DNA for the CDR3: TGTGCCAGCAGGGGGGCCGGGACTAGTCAGTTCTTC. Amino acid sequence: CASRGAGTSQFF.

At least ten counts were recorded for this clonotype. The V and J genes are TRBV15 and TRBJ2-5; the D gene is possibly TRBD1 (6 bases). This CDR3 contains 14 residues. The germline V gene has CDR1 LNHNV and CDR2 YYDKDF (reference sequence). Trimming pared 3 bases from V and 0 bases from J, leaving 8 bases between. CDR3 in amino acids: CATSSGDNQETQYF. CDR3 nucleotides: TGTGCCACCAGCAGCGGGGACAACCAAGAGACCCAGTACTTC.

The sample holds many counts of this clonotype. The chain recombines TRBV20-1 with TRBJ2-1, with a tentative D call TRBD2 (5 bases). Germline loops: CDR1 DFQATT, CDR2 SNEGSKA (reference sequence). V gave up 3 bases and J gave up 7 bases, with 19 bases separating them. CDR3 length: 15 amino acids. In nucleotides, the CDR3 is TGCAGTGCTAGTTTCCCAGGACTGGGGTTGAATGAGCAGTTCTTC. Its protein is CSASFPGLGLNEQFF.

V usage is TRBV18 and J usage is TRBJ2-5; D remains unclear. The ends were cut back, 6 bases at V and 2 bases at J, with 13 bases in the middle. The length of the CDR3 is 14 residues. CDR1 KGHSH and CDR2 LQKENI come from the germline V gene. This CDR3 reads CASSGRTSQETQYF. The DNA of the CDR3 is TGTGCCAGCTCCGGACGGACGAGTCAAGAGACCCAGTACTTC.

V usage is TRBV9 and J usage is TRBJ2-2, with D perhaps TRBD1 (5 bases). Germline assignment: CDR1 SGDLS and CDR2 YYNGEE. This CDR3 is 15 amino acids long. V lost 0 bases, J lost 7 bases, and 13 bases lay in between. The CDR3 protein is CASSVVAGFGGELFF. CDR3 sequence (DNA): TGTGCCAGCAGCGTAGTGGCAGGGTTTGGCGGGGAGCTGTTTTTT.

This clonotype was observed many times. The rearrangement joins TRBV7-6 to TRBJ2-2, with D possibly TRBD1 on 6 matching bases. V was shortened by 7 bases and J by 0 bases, with 12 bases between the two germline ends. This CDR3 is built from 15 residues. CDR1 is SGHVS and CDR2 is FNYEAQ in the germline V gene. The CDR3 sequence is CASMEGGPNTGELFF. In DNA form, the CDR3 reads TGTGCCAGCATGGAAGGGGGTCCGAACACCGGGGAGCTGTTTTTT.

This clonotype was recorded at least ten times. This chain uses TRBV6-2 or TRBV6-3 with TRBJ2-5; D perhaps matches TRBD2 (6 bases). Trimming left V 5 bases short and J 5 bases short, with 15 bases between. Germline CDR1 MNHEY, CDR2 SVGEGT. This CDR3 is built from 14 residues. CDR3 DNA: TGTGCCAGCAGTAATCCGGGACTCCGTGAGACCCAGTACTTC. This encodes CASSNPGLRETQYF.

This clonotype was counted a few times. The genes are TRBV7-9 and TRBJ1-6; D possibly corresponds to TRBD1 (5 bases). The CDR3 loop spans 14 amino acids. The V and J ends lost 4 bases and 10 bases respectively, with 14 bases between them. CDR1 is SEHNR and CDR2 is FQNEAQ in the germline V gene (reference sequence). The CDR3: CASSSGTSRSPLHF. The CDR3 DNA reads TGTGCCAGCAGCTCAGGGACGTCTCGCTCACCCCTCCACTTT.

The V call is TRBV5-4, the J call TRBJ1-4, with D possibly matching TRBD1 (5 bases). V lost 3 bases and J lost 5, with 17 bases in between. Germline values: CDR1 SGHNT, CDR2 YYREEE (reference sequence). CDR3 length: 16 amino acids. CDR3 nucleotides: TGTGCCAGCAGCTCGAACCTCGGGACGTCGAATGAAAAACTGTTTTTT. It translates to CASSSNLGTSNEKLFF.

This clonotype occurred many times. The chain is built from TRBV7-2 and TRBJ2-7, with 7 nucleotides matching TRBD1. With V trimmed by 5 bases and J by 5 bases, 3 bases remained unmatched. CDR3 length: 12 residues. CDR1 and CDR2 from the germline V gene are SGHTA and FQGNSA. The CDR3 bases are TGTGCCAGCAGCCGGGACAGCGACGAGCAGTACTTC. It translates to CASSRDSDEQYF.

This clonotype was counted only a few times. The chain couples TRBV7-2 to TRBJ2-1, with D perhaps TRBD2 (5 bases). In germline, CDR1 is SGHTA, CDR2 FQGNSA. V was clipped by 3 bases and J by 4 bases, with 13 bases between them. The CDR3 is 15 residues long. The CDR3 sequence: CASSLDSTIYNEQFF. CDR3 DNA sequence: TGTGCCAGCAGCTTGGACTCGACTATTTACAATGAGCAGTTCTTC.

A note on this clonotype: A read error may explain this, as a much larger clone is one base away. The V and J genes are TRBV5-1 and TRBJ2-5; 12 bases are shared with TRBD1. The length of the CDR3 is 15 residues. Germline assignment: CDR1 SGHRS and CDR2 YFSETQ. The V and J ends lost 4 bases and 6 bases, in that order; junction bases with no gene match: 7. The DNA of the CDR3 is TGCGCCAGCAGCATAGGGACAGGGGGCCTTCAGACCCAGTACTTC. Translated: CASSIGTGGLQTQYF.

There are many counts of this clonotype. The rearrangement links TRBV2 to TRBJ2-5; D is perhaps TRBD2 (6 bases). The CDR3 contains 15 residues. V dropped 2 bases and J dropped 5 bases, with 15 bases sitting between them. Germline V gives CDR1 SNHLY, CDR2 FYNNEI. The CDR3, as DNA: TGTGCCAGCAGTGAAAGGACTATCTCCCGGGAGACCCAGTACTTC. Translated: CASSERTISRETQYF.

This clonotype was observed many times. The gene calls are TRBV2 and TRBJ1-6; a weak D match, TRBD1 (5 bases). The CDR3 runs 15 residues. Deletions cut 3 bases from V and 9 bases from J, with 15 bases between. Germline lookup yields CDR1 SNHLY and CDR2 FYNNEI. CDR3 region: CASSDRAVGASPLHF. For the CDR3, the DNA is TGTGCCAGCAGTGACAGGGCTGTAGGGGCTTCACCCCTCCACTTT.

This clonotype showed up many times. The CDR3 nucleotides are TGCAGTGCTAGAGATCGGATGGGTTACAATGAGCAGTTCTTC. It specifies CSARDRMGYNEQFF. V usage is TRBV20-1 and J usage is TRBJ2-1; D uncertain. V lost 0 bases, J lost 4 bases, and 10 bases lay in between. This CDR3 has 14 residues. CDR1 is DFQATT and CDR2 is SNEGSKA in the germline V gene (reference sequence).

This clonotype was recorded at least ten times. This chain links TRBV6-1 with TRBJ1-5; 7 nucleotides match TRBD1. The CDR3 spans 14 residues. Looked up from germline, CDR1 is MNHNS and CDR2 is SASEGT. The V gene end was trimmed by 4 bases and the J gene end by 3 bases; junction bases not matched to a gene: 3. For the CDR3, the DNA is TGTGCCAGCAGTGGGACAGGAGACAATCAGCCCCAGCATTTT. Translated: CASSGTGDNQPQHF.

The chain joins TRBV27 to TRBJ2-7; D is possibly TRBD2 (6 bases). There are 14 residues in the CDR3. V was pared by 2 bases and J by 6 bases, with 14 bases between. CDR1 is MNHEY and CDR2 is SMNVEV in the germline V gene (reference sequence). The DNA of the CDR3 is TGTGCCAGCAGTTTAACCCCTCGACTAGTCGAGCAGTACTTC. This gives the protein CASSLTPRLVEQYF.

This clonotype has at least ten counts. The chain recombines TRBV2 with TRBJ2-1, with D unclear. Trimming took off 10 bases at V and 9 bases at J, with 16 bases between the two ends. CDR1 is SNHLY, CDR2 FYNNEI, per germline. The CDR3 contains 12 residues. The chain's CDR3 is CANPAFAAEQFF. In nucleotides, the CDR3 is TGTGCCAATCCTGCATTTGCGGCTGAGCAGTTCTTC.

This rearrangement joins TRBV15 to TRBJ2-3; 9 positions match TRBD2. The ends lost 0 bases at V and 4 bases at J; junction bases unmatched: 8. This CDR3 is 17 amino acids long. CDR1 and CDR2 (germline): LNHNV, YYDKDF (reference sequence). CDR3: CATSRDTLAGNSDTQYF. The CDR3 coding sequence is TGTGCCACCAGCAGAGATACCCTAGCGGGGAACTCAGATACGCAGTATTTT.

This clonotype was found many times. Written as DNA, the CDR3 is TGTGCCAGCTCACCTTCAATTGGACAGGCTGGAAACACCATATATTTT. This codes for CASSPSIGQAGNTIYF. This sequence joins TRBV18 and TRBJ1-3, with 7 bases lining up with TRBD1. This CDR3 has 16 amino acids. Germline CDR1 reads KGHSH; CDR2 reads LQKENI. Losses at the gene ends were 3 bases for V and 2 bases for J; bases not matched to a gene: 7.

This chain uses TRBV7-3 with TRBJ2-7; TRBD1 aligns across 9 bases. Germline V gene data show CDR1 as SGHTA and CDR2 as FQGTGA. V was clipped by 5 bases and J by 5 bases; unmatched bases: 7. This CDR3 spans 14 amino acids. In DNA, the CDR3 is TGTGCCAGCAGCCCCGGGACAGGGAGTAACGAGCAGTACTTC. Translated, it gives CASSPGTGSNEQYF. The full variable domain, with the rest looked up from reference TRBV7-3 and TRBJ2-7, is GAGVSQTPSNKVTEKGKYVELRCDPISGHTALYWYRQSLGQGPEFLIYFQGTGAADDSGLPNDRFFAVRPEGSVSTLKIQRTERGDSAVYLCASSPGTGSNEQYFGPGTRLTVT.

Ten or more counts support this clonotype. The rearrangement links TRBV28 to TRBJ2-1; possible D gene TRBD2, 6 bases. V shed 5 bases and J shed 6 bases, with 11 bases lying between them. The CDR3 loop spans 13 amino acids. CDR1 and CDR2 (germline): MDHEN, SYDVKM. The CDR3, as DNA: TGTGCCAGCAGTGGGGGGAAAGGCAATGAGCAGTTCTTC. Protein: CASSGGKGNEQFF.